This TCR beta chain was recovered during a study of blood T cell repertoires in COVID-19. As for the study in general: Researchers got acute and convalescent COVID-19 samples from the United States, Italy and Spain.

Methods used by the authors: Estimation of nucleated cell counts was performed using reference gene primer amplification. Generated by immunoSEQ multiplex PCR, the TCRdb table keeps only in-frame clones and is missing some. For V, J and clone size, that table is used; D and trimming come from the DNA. This sample has more than 110,000 clones, with around four fifths found just once. Resolution of symptoms, clearance, or two negative PCRs was present in recovered Cohort 3 donors. This TCR was sampled from a woman aged 45-59 years who had recovered from COVID-19. The sequencing input was PBMCs or T cells enriched from blood (not recorded which).

In DNA form, the CDR3 reads TGTGCCAGCAGCTCCGGACAGGGTATTTTTCAGCCCCAGCATTTT. Translating gives CASSSGQGIFQPQHF. The chain has TRBV2 and TRBJ1-5; 8 nucleotides match TRBD1. The CDR3 sequence is 15 residues long. Trimming took 6 bases from V and 6 from J; bases not matched to a gene: 10. Per the germline V gene, CDR1 is SNHLY and CDR2 is FYNNEI.